The 30 T cell receptor beta chains reported below all come from one sample, sequenced in a study of blood T cell repertoires in COVID-19. Generated by immunoSEQ multiplex PCR, the TCRdb table keeps only in-frame clones and is missing some. The table has about 110,000 clones, about 88% seen once. The sample comprised peripheral blood. These receptors all come from a woman in her fifties or sixties with acute or convalescent COVID-19.

This chain uses TRBV19 with TRBJ1-3; D might be TRBD1 (5 bases). The CDR3 contains 14 residues. Germline CDR1 and CDR2: LNHDA and SQIVND (reference sequence). Trimming stripped 7 bases from V and 4 bases from J, with 14 bases between. CDR3 amino acids: CASKPRDKGNTIYF. DNA for the CDR3: TGTGCCAGTAAACCCAGGGATAAGGGAAACACCATATATTTT.

CDR3 DNA: TGTGCCAGCAGTCGGACTCGGGACGAGCAGTACTTC. This gives the protein CASSRTRDEQYF. The chain links TRBV6-5 to TRBJ2-7, with D tentatively TRBD2 (5 bases). This CDR3 contains 12 residues. The V gene's germline CDR1 is MNHEY and CDR2 SVGAGI. Trimming pared 5 bases from V and 5 bases from J, leaving 10 bases between.

The rearrangement uses TRBV27 and TRBJ2-2; D possibly corresponds to TRBD2 (5 bases). Trimming pared 5 bases from V and 8 bases from J, leaving 9 bases between. The CDR3 covers 12 residues. Germline-derived CDR1 and CDR2 are MNHEY and SMNVEV (reference sequence). CDR3 in DNA: TGTGCCAGCAGTCAACGAGGGGGGGAGCTGTTTTTT. Translated: CASSQRGGELFF.

This clone has just one count. The chain links TRBV6-4 to TRBJ2-3; 10 nucleotides match TRBD2. Losses at the gene ends were 4 bases for V and 2 bases for J; bases not matched to a gene: 3. Germline values: CDR1 MRHNA, CDR2 SNTAGT. The CDR3 is 15 residues long. The CDR3: CASSALAGVTDTQYF. For the CDR3, the DNA is TGTGCCAGCAGTGCTCTAGCGGGGGTCACAGATACGCAGTATTTT.

V gene TRBV2 combines with J gene TRBJ2-7; 10 bases line up with TRBD2. This CDR3 contains 13 residues. From germline, CDR1 is SNHLY and CDR2 FYNNEI. Trimming at V came to 7 bases and at J to 4 bases, leaving 4 bases not matched to a gene. CDR3 sequence reads: CASNPSGSYEQYF. The CDR3 nucleotides read TGTGCCAGCAATCCTAGCGGGAGTTACGAGCAGTACTTC.

J is TRBJ2-7 and V is TRBV10-3, with 9 bases identical to TRBD1. Per the germline V gene, CDR1 is ENHRY and CDR2 is SYGVKD. The CDR3 consists of 14 residues. Unmatched junction bases numbered 5, after V lost 3 bases and J lost 5 bases. The CDR3 nucleotides are TGTGCCATCAGTGAACGACAGGGGGTTAACGAGCAGTACTTC. Its protein is CAISERQGVNEQYF.

There are a few counts of this clone. The chain links TRBV14 to TRBJ2-2, with 8 bases aligning to TRBD1. The V gene end was trimmed by 2 bases and the J gene end by 5 bases; junction bases not matched to a gene: 7. Germline-derived CDR1 and CDR2 are SGHDN and FVKESK. The CDR3 sequence is 16 residues long. CDR3 nucleotides: TGTGCCAGCAGCCAAAGACAGGGGAGCTGGACCGGGGAGCTGTTTTTT. Its translation is CASSQRQGSWTGELFF.

This clone was detected once. The rearrangement uses TRBV6-5 and TRBJ2-1; 7 bases fit TRBD1. Trimming took 3 bases from V and 10 from J; bases not matched to a gene: 6. This CDR3 comprises 13 residues. Germline V gene sequence: CDR1 MNHEY, CDR2 SVGAGI. The CDR3 here is CASSYYRDSEQFF. CDR3 nucleotides: TGTGCCAGCAGTTATTACCGGGACAGCGAGCAGTTCTTC.

This clone was found once. This chain joins TRBV5-1 and TRBJ2-3, with 9 positions matching TRBD2. Germline CDR1 SGHRS, CDR2 YFSETQ. This CDR3 is 13 amino acids long. Losses at the gene ends were 4 bases for V and 4 bases for J; bases not matched to a gene: 1. This CDR3 reads CASSTSGSDTQYF. For the CDR3, the DNA is TGCGCCAGCAGCACTAGCGGGTCAGATACGCAGTATTTT.

This rearrangement joins TRBV7-9 to TRBJ2-1; tentatively, D is TRBD1 (7 bases). Looked up from germline, CDR1 is SEHNR and CDR2 is FQNEAQ (reference sequence). V was pared by 5 bases and J by 7 bases, with 15 bases between. The CDR3 has 14 amino acids. The CDR3 is CASSPPTGRNEQFF. In DNA, the CDR3 is TGTGCCAGCAGCCCCCCGACAGGGAGGAATGAGCAGTTCTTC.

CDR3 protein: CASSLDYSAPINEQFF. CDR3 DNA sequence: TGCGCCAGCAGCTTGGACTACTCAGCTCCCATCAATGAGCAGTTCTTC. The chain employs TRBV5-1 and TRBJ2-1; D is ambiguous. In germline, CDR1 is SGHRS, CDR2 YFSETQ. The CDR3 runs 16 residues. The V and J ends lost 0 bases and 6 bases respectively, with 16 bases between them.

This chain joins TRBV30 and TRBJ2-5; 8 nucleotides line up with TRBD1. The CDR3 spans 14 residues. Germline trimming cut 3 bases from V and 2 bases from J; bases unmatched to any gene: 5. Per the germline V gene, CDR1 is GTSNPN and CDR2 is SVGIG (reference sequence). CDR3 residues: CAWRGRGHQETQYF. The CDR3 nucleotides are TGTGCCTGGAGGGGCAGGGGGCATCAAGAGACCCAGTACTTC. The full variable domain, in which reference TRBV30 and TRBJ2-5 provide the parts outside the CDR3, is SQTIHQWPATLVQPVGSPLSLECTVEGTSNPNLYWYRQAAGRGLQLLFYSVGIGQISSEVPQNLSASRPQDRQFILSSKKLLLSDSGFYLCAWRGRGHQETQYFGPGTRLLVL.

This clone is a singleton in its sample. The chain is built from TRBV6-5 and TRBJ2-3, with TRBD2 identical over 13 bases. The CDR3 spans 15 residues. The V gene end was trimmed by 5 bases and the J gene end by 6 bases; junction bases not matched to a gene: 5. Germline CDR1 and CDR2: MNHEY and SVGAGI. The CDR3 sequence is CASSRTSGGEDTQYF. The CDR3 nucleotides read TGTGCCAGCAGTCGGACTAGCGGGGGTGAGGATACGCAGTATTTT.

The gene calls are TRBV29-1 and TRBJ1-4, with 10 bases fitting TRBD1. V was clipped by 6 bases and J by 11 bases; unmatched bases: 18. The CDR3 length is 16 residues. The germline V gene encodes CDR1 SQVTM and CDR2 ANQGSEA. The CDR3 nucleotides read TGCAGCGTCCGATTGGGGCCGGGACAGGGGCTTGGGAAACTGTTTTTT. Encoded protein: CSVRLGPGQGLGKLFF.

The chain uses TRBV3-1 (or the pseudogene TRBV3-2) and TRBJ2-1, with TRBD2 matching over 12 bases. Germline CDR1 reads LGHDT; CDR2 reads YNNKEL (reference sequence). The CDR3 spans 19 residues. V shed 1 base and J 1 base; nucleotides not matched to a gene: 8. CDR3 bases: TGTGCCAGCAGCCAAGGGCCCCTAGCGGGGGGGGGATCCTACAATGAGCAGTTCTTC. It yields the protein CASSQGPLAGGGSYNEQFF.

This clone was counted once. The chain combines TRBV2 with TRBJ2-4, with TRBD2 matching over 10 bases. The V gene's germline CDR1 is SNHLY and CDR2 FYNNEI. The CDR3 extends over 17 amino acids. After removal of 7 bases from V and 0 bases from J, the junction contained 9 bases not matched to a gene. CDR3 residues: CASIRTSGDLAKNIQYF. CDR3 DNA sequence: TGTGCCAGCATTAGGACTAGCGGAGACCTAGCCAAAAACATTCAGTACTTC.

The J gene is TRBJ2-1, the V gene TRBV18; D might be TRBD2 (5 bases). The CDR3 is 14 amino acids. Germline V gene lookup returns CDR1 KGHSH and CDR2 LQKENI. V dropped 3 bases and J dropped 3 bases, with 9 bases sitting between them. CDR3 protein: CASSPTGFYNEQFF. Written as DNA, the CDR3 is TGTGCCAGCTCACCCACGGGGTTCTACAATGAGCAGTTCTTC.

The chain uses TRBV7-8 and TRBJ1-2, with D perhaps TRBD1 (6 bases). V lost 3 bases and J 2 bases, leaving 10 bases between the germline ends. Germline V gene sequence: CDR1 SGHVS, CDR2 FQNEAQ. This CDR3 has 14 residues. The CDR3 sequence is CASSFEQGNYGYTF. In DNA form, the CDR3 reads TGTGCCAGCAGCTTCGAGCAGGGGAACTATGGCTACACCTTC.

V gene TRBV1 combines with J gene TRBJ2-7; the table's D call, TRBD2, has no DNA check behind it. TRBV1 is termed a pseudogene. The CDR3 extends over 17 amino acids. The CDR3 sequence: CTSSQDSKRLVAYEQYF. CDR3 DNA: TGCACCAGCAGCCAAGATTCGAAGCGACTAGTAGCGTACGAGCAGTACTTC.

This chain joins TRBV28 and TRBJ2-7, with 10 bases that match TRBD1. Germline CDR1 is MDHEN and CDR2 is SYDVKM. The junction had 2 bases not matched to a gene; V was cut back by 2 bases and J by 1 base. The CDR3 contains 15 residues. CDR3 DNA: TGTGCCAGCAGTTTAGGGGACAGGGGATCCTACGAGCAGTACTTC. This gives the protein CASSLGDRGSYEQYF.

J is TRBJ1-1 and V is TRBV19; possibly TRBD1 for D (5 bases). The CDR3 contains 14 residues. The V end lost 5 bases, the J end lost 5 bases, and 15 bases lay between the germline ends. From germline, CDR1 is LNHDA and CDR2 SQIVND (reference sequence). The CDR3 DNA reads TGTGCCAGTAGTGGGGGACGGGAGACGACTGAAGCTTTCTTT. It specifies CASSGGRETTEAFF. Using reference TRBV19 and TRBJ1-1 for the parts outside the CDR3, the full variable domain is DGGITQSPKYLFRKEGQNVTLSCEQNLNHDAMYWYRQDPGQGLRLIYYSQIVNDFQKGDIAEGYSVSREKKESFPLTVTSAQKNPTAFYLCASSGGRETTEAFFGQGTRLTVV.

The chain is built from TRBV6-5 and TRBJ2-7, with D perhaps matching TRBD1 (6 bases). The CDR3 is 14 residues long. Trimming shortened V by 0 bases and J by 3 bases, and 9 bases separated the two germline ends. Germline V gene sequence: CDR1 MNHEY, CDR2 SVGAGI. The CDR3 sequence: CASSYSRTVYEQYF. DNA for the CDR3: TGTGCCAGCAGTTACTCGAGGACAGTCTACGAGCAGTACTTC.

The genes are TRBV5-1 and TRBJ2-3; 7 bases map to TRBD2. The CDR3 runs 16 residues. V gave up 4 bases and J gave up 2 bases; unmatched junction bases: 10. The germline gives CDR1 SGHRS, CDR2 YFSETQ. The CDR3 loop is CASSPRPSGYTDTQYF. CDR3 bases: TGCGCCAGCAGCCCCCGCCCTAGCGGTTACACAGATACGCAGTATTTT. Based on the CDR3 plus reference TRBV5-1 and TRBJ2-3, the full variable domain is KAGVTQTPRYLIKTRGQQVTLSCSPISGHRSVSWYQQTPGQGLQFLFEYFSETQRNKGNFPGRFSGRQFSNSRSEMNVSTLELGDSALYLCASSPRPSGYTDTQYFGPGTRLTVL.

The chain recombines TRBV5-1 with TRBJ2-2; 8 bases are shared with TRBD2. V shed 3 bases, J shed 4 bases, and the junction held 5 bases outside the gene matches. CDR1 and CDR2 (germline): SGHRS, YFSETQ. The CDR3 is 15 residues long. CDR3 residues: CASSSVAGLTGELFF. Here the CDR3 DNA reads TGCGCCAGCAGCTCCGTAGCGGGACTCACCGGGGAGCTGTTTTTT. Together with reference TRBV5-1 and TRBJ2-2, the CDR3 gives the full variable domain: KAGVTQTPRYLIKTRGQQVTLSCSPISGHRSVSWYQQTPGQGLQFLFEYFSETQRNKGNFPGRFSGRQFSNSRSEMNVSTLELGDSALYLCASSSVAGLTGELFFGEGSRLTVL.

The chain is built from TRBV27 and TRBJ1-4; the D is unclear. The length of the CDR3 is 15 residues. Germline V gene lookup returns CDR1 MNHEY and CDR2 SMNVEV (reference sequence). The V gene lost 0 bases and the J gene lost 5 bases, with 10 bases spanning the gap. The CDR3 nucleotides read TGTGCCAGCAGTTTATCCTCTACCTTCAATGAAAAACTGTTTTTT. This encodes CASSLSSTFNEKLFF.

This CDR3 is CASSLGDRGETQYF. CDR3 nucleotide sequence: TGCGCCAGCAGCTTGGGGGACAGGGGAGAGACCCAGTACTTC. The J gene is TRBJ2-5, the V gene TRBV5-1, with 10 bases lining up with TRBD1. J lost 4 bases, V lost 0 bases, and 0 bases had no gene match. CDR1 is SGHRS and CDR2 is YFSETQ in the germline V gene. CDR3 length: 14 residues.

The chain uses TRBV20-1 and TRBJ2-4; possible D gene TRBD2, 5 bases. V lost 5 bases and J 5 bases, leaving 7 bases between the germline ends. CDR1 is DFQATT, CDR2 SNEGSKA, per germline (reference sequence). This CDR3 comprises 11 residues. The CDR3 reads CSAEEENIQYF. In nucleotides, the CDR3 is TGCAGTGCTGAGGAGGAAAACATTCAGTACTTC.

This chain uses TRBV30 with TRBJ2-2, with TRBD2 identical over 7 bases. Trimming cost V 2 bases and J 0 bases; bases outside gene matches: 6. The germline CDR1 and CDR2 sequences are GTSNPN and SVGIG (reference sequence). The CDR3 covers 16 residues. The chain's CDR3 is CAWSFWRGSNTGELFF. CDR3 in DNA: TGTGCCTGGAGTTTCTGGCGGGGGTCGAACACCGGGGAGCTGTTTTTT.

V is TRBV11-2 and J is TRBJ2-7, with unresolved D. CDR1 and CDR2 (germline): SGHAT, FQNNGV. Between the trimmed V and J ends, which lost 2 bases and 1 base, there was a span of 9 bases. The CDR3 extends over 14 amino acids. The CDR3 protein is CASSLTTPSYEQYF. CDR3 bases: TGTGCCAGCAGCTTAACCACACCGTCCTACGAGCAGTACTTC.

The V gene is TRBV11-2, the J gene TRBJ2-4, with 7 bases that match TRBD1. The germline V gene encodes CDR1 SGHAT and CDR2 FQNNGV. Trimming cost V 4 bases and J 4 bases; bases outside gene matches: 7. The length of the CDR3 is 15 residues. The CDR3 DNA sequence: TGTGCCAGCAGCTCACTAATGGGACAGAAAAACATTCAGTACTTC. Residues: CASSSLMGQKNIQYF.